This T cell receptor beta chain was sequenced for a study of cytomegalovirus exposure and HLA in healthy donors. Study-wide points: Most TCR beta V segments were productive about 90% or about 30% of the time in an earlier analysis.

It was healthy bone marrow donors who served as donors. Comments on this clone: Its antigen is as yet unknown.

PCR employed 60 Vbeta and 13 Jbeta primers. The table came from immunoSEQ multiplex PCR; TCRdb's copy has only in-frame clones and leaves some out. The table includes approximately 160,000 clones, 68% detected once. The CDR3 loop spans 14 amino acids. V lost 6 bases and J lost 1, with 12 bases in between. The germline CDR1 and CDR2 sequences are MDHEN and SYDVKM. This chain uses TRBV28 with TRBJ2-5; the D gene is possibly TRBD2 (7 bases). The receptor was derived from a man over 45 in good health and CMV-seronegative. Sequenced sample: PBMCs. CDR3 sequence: CASRLGGAQETQYF. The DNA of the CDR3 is TGTGCCAGCAGACTTGGGGGGGCCCAAGAGACCCAGTACTTC.